A single sample is the source of the 23 T cell receptor beta chains below, sequenced in a study of blood T cell repertoires in COVID-19. The protocol was immunoSEQ multiplex PCR, while the TCRdb copy is restricted to in-frame clones and leaves out a portion. This repertoire shows around 130,000 clones, around nine tenths found once; its top ten account for about 2%. Sequenced sample: peripheral blood. Source of these receptors: a woman in her forties or fifties with acute or convalescent COVID-19.

The rearrangement links TRBV3-1 (or the pseudogene TRBV3-2) to TRBJ1-2; weak D call: TRBD1 (6 bases). V was cut by 3 bases and J by 4 bases, with 15 bases left in between. The germline gives CDR1 LGHDT, CDR2 YNNKEL (reference sequence). This CDR3 spans 15 amino acids. The CDR3 nucleotides are TGTGCCAGCAGCCATGACCAGGGGTACCCCTATGGCTACACCTTC. Encoded protein: CASSHDQGYPYGYTF.

Only one count was recorded for this clone. The rearrangement links TRBV29-1 to TRBJ1-1; TRBD1 matches 10 bases. With 5 bases clipped from V and 11 bases from J, the junction kept 11 bases outside the gene matches. Germline values: CDR1 SQVTM, CDR2 ANQGSEA. The CDR3 contains 13 residues. The CDR3 region has the DNA TGCAGCGTTCACATGACAGGGGGCGCGTGGGCTTTCTTT. The encoded protein is CSVHMTGGAWAFF.

The chain employs TRBV11-2 and TRBJ1-4; D uncertain. V was shortened by 5 bases and J by 3 bases, with 10 bases between the two germline ends. The CDR3 has 14 residues. Per the germline V gene, CDR1 is SGHAT and CDR2 is FQNNGV. The CDR3 region is CASSPLRSNEKLFF. The CDR3 DNA sequence: TGTGCCAGCAGCCCCCTGCGGTCTAATGAAAAACTGTTTTTT.

This clone occurred a few times. The chain couples TRBV6-2 or TRBV6-3 to TRBJ1-4; 7 bases align to TRBD1. The CDR3 contains 15 residues. V shed 0 bases and J 8 bases; nucleotides not matched to a gene: 6. CDR1 and CDR2 from the germline V gene are MNHEY and SVGEGT. The CDR3 loop is CASSYSTGWKEKLFF. DNA for the CDR3: TGTGCCAGCAGTTACTCGACAGGGTGGAAAGAAAAACTGTTTTTT.

The chain combines TRBV4-3 with TRBJ2-2, with 7 bases fitting TRBD1. V shed 1 base, J shed 4 bases, and the junction held 6 bases outside the gene matches. Per the germline V gene, CDR1 is LGHNA and CDR2 is YSLEER. The CDR3 extends over 16 amino acids. The CDR3 DNA reads TGCGCCAGCAGCCAAGTGGGACAGAGCCCCACCGGGGAGCTGTTTTTT. It codes for CASSQVGQSPTGELFF.

The chain recombines TRBV11-2 with TRBJ2-1; a weak D match, TRBD2 (6 bases). Trimming took off 1 base at V and 10 bases at J, with 11 bases between the two ends. The CDR3 extends over 13 amino acids. From germline, CDR1 is SGHAT and CDR2 FQNNGV. The CDR3 sequence is CASSLVSGVEQFF. CDR3 nucleotides: TGTGCCAGCAGCTTAGTATCGGGGGTCGAGCAGTTCTTC.

A single count supports this clone. The V call is TRBV11-3, the J call TRBJ1-1; 11 nucleotides match TRBD1. Germline trimming cut 2 bases from V and 4 bases from J; bases unmatched to any gene: 3. The CDR3 loop spans 15 amino acids. The germline V gene has CDR1 SGHNT and CDR2 YENEEA. The CDR3 reads CASSLYGQGATEAFF. CDR3 coding DNA: TGTGCCAGCAGCTTATATGGACAGGGGGCCACTGAAGCTTTCTTT.

This rearrangement joins TRBV7-9 to TRBJ2-1; D is unresolved. V was cut by 4 bases and J by 6 bases, with 10 bases left in between. Germline V gene lookup returns CDR1 SEHNR and CDR2 FQNEAQ (reference sequence). CDR3 length: 13 residues. As DNA, the CDR3 is TGTGCCAGCAGCTCCCCCATAGTCAATGAGCAGTTCTTC. It is translated as CASSSPIVNEQFF.

The J gene is TRBJ1-1, the V gene TRBV13; D ambiguous. Germline CDR1 reads PRHDT; CDR2 reads FYEKMQ (reference sequence). Trimming removed 0 bases from V and 2 bases from J, with 7 bases in between. The CDR3 is 14 residues long. The CDR3 is CASSLGRGNTEAFF. CDR3 sequence (DNA): TGTGCCAGCAGCTTAGGCCGGGGAAACACTGAAGCTTTCTTT.

This chain uses TRBV9 with TRBJ1-3, with D perhaps TRBD1 (6 bases). The ends were cut back, 1 base at V and 3 bases at J, with 14 bases in the middle. Germline V gene lookup returns CDR1 SGDLS and CDR2 YYNGEE. The CDR3 totals 16 residues. This CDR3 is CASSVRGGADGNTIYF. The CDR3 region has the DNA TGTGCCAGCAGCGTAAGGGGGGGCGCGGATGGAAACACCATATATTTT.

The CDR3 DNA is TGTGCCAGCAGCTCCAGGCAGACTAGCGGTTACAATGAGCAGTTCTTC. Translated, it gives CASSSRQTSGYNEQFF. This chain links TRBV7-3 with TRBJ2-1; 9 positions agree with TRBD2. Germline V gene sequence: CDR1 SGHTA, CDR2 FQGTGA. There are 16 residues in the CDR3. The V gene end was trimmed by 4 bases and the J gene end by 4 bases; junction bases not matched to a gene: 8. Full variable domain (missing parts from reference TRBV7-3 and TRBJ2-1): GAGVSQTPSNKVTEKGKYVELRCDPISGHTALYWYRQSLGQGPEFLIYFQGTGAADDSGLPNDRFFAVRPEGSVSTLKIQRTERGDSAVYLCASSSRQTSGYNEQFFGPGTRLTVL.

CDR3 bases: TGTGCCAGCGGTAGTGAAGAGACCCAGTACTTC. Protein product: CASGSEETQYF. V and J are TRBV11-3 and TRBJ2-5, with D hard to call. With 8 bases removed from V and 3 bases from J, the gap between germline ends came to 7 bases. Germline loops: CDR1 SGHNT, CDR2 YENEEA. CDR3 size: 11 residues. Full variable domain (missing parts from reference TRBV11-3 and TRBJ2-5): EAGVVQSPRYKIIEKKQPVAFWCNPISGHNTLYWYLQNLGQGPELLIRYENEEAVDDSQLPKDRFSAERLKGVDSTLKIQPAELGDSAVYLCASGSEETQYFGPGTRLLVL.

In regard to this clone: Other DNA variants within this sample encode the same CDR3. V gene TRBV6-2 or TRBV6-3 combines with J gene TRBJ2-5; 13 nucleotides match TRBD2. V trimming: 6 bases; J trimming: 1 base; junction bases outside the gene matches: 5. The CDR3 contains 16 residues. Germline values: CDR1 MNHEY, CDR2 SVGEGT. The CDR3 DNA reads as TGTGCCAGCAGCCCAGGACTAGCGGGAGCCCAAGAGACCCAGTACTTC. The encoded protein is CASSPGLAGAQETQYF.

The CDR3 nucleotides read TGTGCCAGCAGCTTAGATCGAACAAGAGGTAGCTATGGCTACACCTTC. Residues: CASSLDRTRGSYGYTF. V is TRBV11-3 and J is TRBJ1-2; no clear D. V lost 0 bases and J 4 bases, leaving 15 bases between the germline ends. Germline loops: CDR1 SGHNT, CDR2 YENEEA. CDR3 length: 16 residues.

This sequence joins TRBV20-1 and TRBJ1-1; 7 bases agree with TRBD1. The V segment lost 2 bases and the J segment 10 bases; nucleotides outside the gene matches: 4. The CDR3 has 11 amino acids. Germline V gene lookup returns CDR1 DFQATT and CDR2 SNEGSKA (reference sequence). The CDR3, as DNA: TGCAGTGCTAGATCGGGGACAGTAGCTTTCTTT. It yields the protein CSARSGTVAFF.

The CDR3 sequence is CASSRQNYGYTF. CDR3 in DNA: TGTGCCAGCAGTAGACAGAACTATGGCTACACCTTC. V usage is TRBV7-2 and J usage is TRBJ1-2; D perhaps matches TRBD1 (5 bases). The V gene lost 6 bases and the J gene lost 2 bases, with 7 bases spanning the gap. In germline, CDR1 is SGHTA, CDR2 FQGNSA. This CDR3 has 12 amino acids. The whole variable domain, filled in from reference TRBV7-2 and TRBJ1-2, reads GAGVSQSPSNKVTEKGKDVELRCDPISGHTALYWYRQSLGQGLEFLIYFQGNSAPDKSGLPSDRFSAERTGGSVSTLTIQRTQQEDSAVYLCASSRQNYGYTFGSGTRLTVV.

The chain has TRBV19 and TRBJ2-7; a weak D match, TRBD1 (6 bases). Germline CDR1 and CDR2: LNHDA and SQIVND (reference sequence). The V end lost 1 base, the J end lost 3 bases, and 28 bases lay between the germline ends. CDR3 size: 20 residues. CDR3 DNA: TGTGCCAGTAGTATAGCTACTTACCCAAACAGGGCTAGTCCTCACTACGAGCAGTACTTC. Its protein is CASSIATYPNRASPHYEQYF.

This sequence joins TRBV14 and TRBJ2-7; D might be TRBD2 (6 bases). V was clipped by 6 bases and J by 3 bases, with 12 bases between them. The length of the CDR3 is 13 residues. The germline gives CDR1 SGHDN, CDR2 FVKESK. CDR3 protein: CASSLTGDYEQYF. The CDR3 DNA reads as TGTGCCAGCAGTCTGACGGGAGACTACGAGCAGTACTTC.

Concerning this clone: The junction departs from the called germline gene at one end, perhaps through a read error. The chain is built from TRBV6-5 and TRBJ1-5; maybe TRBD1 (5 bases). The CDR3 consists of 15 residues. Per the germline V gene, CDR1 is MNHEY and CDR2 is SVGAGI. The CDR3 DNA reads TGTGCCAGCACTCAGTGGAGGGGTAGCGATCAGCCCCAGCATTTT. This sequence encodes CASTQWRGSDQPQHF.

This chain links TRBV30 with TRBJ1-1; D is uncertain. The CDR3 is 14 residues long. With 0 bases removed from V and 4 bases from J, the gap between germline ends came to 12 bases. Germline V CDR1 and CDR2: GTSNPN, SVGIG (reference sequence). The CDR3 loop is CAWSVLGSGTEAFF. In DNA form, the CDR3 reads TGTGCCTGGAGTGTACTTGGGTCAGGCACTGAAGCTTTCTTT.

This chain connects TRBV4-2 to TRBJ1-2; tentative D call: TRBD1 (5 bases). This CDR3 has 14 amino acids. Looked up from germline, CDR1 is LGHNA and CDR2 is YNFKEQ. V lost 0 bases, J lost 7 bases, and 12 bases lay in between. CDR3 loop: CASSQDRGWGGYTF. The CDR3 DNA reads as TGTGCCAGCAGCCAAGATAGGGGATGGGGTGGCTACACCTTC.

The chain links TRBV9 to TRBJ1-2; a weak D match, TRBD1 (6 bases). CDR3 length: 14 residues. Germline lookup yields CDR1 SGDLS and CDR2 YYNGEE. Trimming shortened V by 2 bases and J by 2 bases, and 10 bases separated the two germline ends. In DNA form, the CDR3 reads TGTGCCAGCAGCGTCCAGGGGCTAAACTATGGCTACACCTTC. Translating it yields CASSVQGLNYGYTF.

The chain couples TRBV3-1 (or the pseudogene TRBV3-2) to TRBJ2-4, with 8 bases that match TRBD1. The V gene's germline CDR1 is LGHDT and CDR2 YNNKEL (reference sequence). The CDR3 spans 15 residues. Trimming cost V 4 bases and J 3 bases; bases outside gene matches: 5. CDR3 coding DNA: TGTGCCAGCAGCCGTGGGACAGGCGGCAAAAACATTCAGTACTTC. Its translation: CASSRGTGGKNIQYF.